This T cell receptor beta chain stems from a study of T cell clusters in autoimmune cytopenias. Study-level information: The median distinct TRB clonotype count was about 2,500 per sample, from a median approximately 52,000 reads.

A note on this clonotype: What it binds is unknown.

Each sample's input was roughly 230 ng genomic DNA, 30,000 to 45,000 genome equivalents. Study-level findings and limits: Primary autoimmune cytopenia patients appeared to lack physiological T cell clusters present in healthy donors.

TRB was amplified by touch-down multiplex PCR, primer pools A and B combined. TCRdb re-called the multiplex PCR reads and shows each CDR3 protein once, DNA omitted. The sample totals about 2,200 distinct CDR3 sequences; its top ten clones hold about 81%. The germline V gene encodes CDR1 DFQATT and CDR2 SNEGSKA (reference sequence). This CDR3 is 16 amino acids long. The source material was peripheral blood. The receptor was derived from a human donor with an autoimmune cytopenia or autoimmune hepatitis (not recorded which). The V and J genes are TRBV20-1 and TRBJ1-6; checking the TCRdb D call of TRBD1 is not possible without DNA. This chain's CDR3 is CSAREGGRDYNSPLHF.